This entry lists 11 T cell receptor beta chains sequenced from one sample in a study of Tregs in tolerant kidney transplant recipients. This table comes from immunoSEQ multiplex PCR, and its TCRdb copy is limited to in-frame clones, with some not included. The listing contains 50,000 or so clones. Sequences were derived from CD4+ T cells from blood, sampled before the transplant. The receptors were sampled from a human donor who received a combined kidney and bone marrow transplant.

Remarks on this clone: The read terminates 3 residues before the CDR3 end, so the remaining end is supplied by the germline J gene. The rearrangement joins TRBV7-8 to TRBJ1-1, with D maybe TRBD1 (5 bases). The CDR3 totals 14 residues. CDR1 and CDR2 (germline): SGHVS, FQNEAQ. CDR3 DNA, as far as it was read: TGTGCCAGCAGCTTAGAGGTGGGGAGGGGAAAA. Protein product: CASSLEVGRGK. The entire CDR3 is CASSLEVGRGKAFF.

As for this clone: The read ends 3 residues before the CDR3 terminus; that terminus is restored from the germline J gene. The chain combines TRBV7-2 with TRBJ1-2; D perhaps matches TRBD1 (6 bases). The germline V gene encodes CDR1 SGHTA and CDR2 FQGNSA. The CDR3 spans 15 residues. The V gene lost 5 bases and the J gene lost 2 bases, with 15 bases spanning the gap. CDR3 in amino acids: CASSPEGEKNYGYTF. The covered CDR3 bases are TGTGCCAGCAGCCCCGAGGGGGAAAAGAACTATGGC.

On this clone: From the germline J gene comes the end of the CDR3, since the read stops 3 residues before it. At the DNA level, this CDR3 is encoded by other sequences in the same sample as well. This chain connects TRBV30 to TRBJ1-1; D is unclear. This CDR3 has 13 residues. V was shortened by 0 bases and J by 0 bases, with 5 bases between the two germline ends. The germline V gene has CDR1 GTSNPN and CDR2 SVGIG (reference sequence). The DNA read from the CDR3 is TGTGCCTGGAGTGTACAGCTGAACACTGAA. It translates to CAWSVQLNTE. The whole CDR3 sequence reads CAWSVQLNTEAFF.

Turning to this clone: The read ends 3 residues early relative to the CDR3; the germline J gene fills the gap. V gene TRBV5-1 combines with J gene TRBJ1-6; D is unclear. Germline CDR1 reads SGHRS; CDR2 reads YFSETQ. Deletions cut 4 bases from V and 5 bases from J, with 13 bases between. The CDR3 is 15 residues long. The covered CDR3 bases are TGCGCCAGCAGCGTTGGGCTTGTCAATAATTCACCC. It yields the protein CASSVGLVNNSP. The complete CDR3 protein is CASSVGLVNNSPLHF.

On this clone: Read data end 3 residues before the CDR3 end; the end is taken from the germline J gene. J is TRBJ1-6 and V is TRBV19, with a weak D call TRBD1 (5 bases). Germline V CDR1 and CDR2: LNHDA, SQIVND (reference sequence). Deletions cut 5 bases from V and 7 bases from J, with 15 bases between. The CDR3 covers 15 residues. The CDR3 loop is CASSAVGGKNSPLHF. The DNA read from the CDR3 is TGTGCCAGTAGTGCGGTTGGGGGGAAGAATTCACCC.

Comment on this clone: The read comes to an end 3 residues before the CDR3 does, leaving the germline J gene to fill in the end. V and J are TRBV7-2 and TRBJ2-4; no firm D call. In germline, CDR1 is SGHTA, CDR2 FQGNSA. With 6 bases removed from V and 7 bases from J, the gap between germline ends came to 16 bases. The CDR3 has 14 residues. CDR3 loop: CASSRPPGENIQYF. CDR3 DNA, as far as it was read: TGTGCCAGCAGTCGTCCGCCAGGAGAGAACATT.

As concerns this clone: The CDR3 extends 3 residues past the end of the read, so its final part is completed from the germline J gene. The chain links TRBV7-2 to TRBJ2-3, with D possibly being TRBD2 (5 bases). The germline V gene has CDR1 SGHTA and CDR2 FQGNSA. The CDR3 is 15 residues long. The V gene lost 3 bases and the J gene lost 2 bases, with 12 bases spanning the gap. The CDR3 sequence is CASSFDSGDTDTQYF. The DNA read from the CDR3 is TGTGCCAGCAGCTTTGACTCCGGGGACACAGATACG.

Points on this clone: Sequencing ends 3 residues short of the CDR3 end; the germline J gene provides the rest. The genes are TRBV19 and TRBJ1-1, with D tentatively TRBD1 (6 bases). Germline V gene data show CDR1 as LNHDA and CDR2 as SQIVND (reference sequence). The CDR3 covers 18 residues. The V and J ends lost 5 bases and 2 bases respectively, with 24 bases between them. CDR3 DNA, as far as it was read: TGTGCCAGTAGTGTAGCATCGTCCGCGACAGGACCTAACACTGAA. Translation: CASSVASSATGPNTE. The complete CDR3 protein is CASSVASSATGPNTEAFF. The full variable domain, with the rest looked up from reference TRBV19 and TRBJ1-1, is DGGITQSPKYLFRKEGQNVTLSCEQNLNHDAMYWYRQDPGQGLRLIYYSQIVNDFQKGDIAEGYSVSREKKESFPLTVTSAQKNPTAFYLCASSVASSATGPNTEAFFGQGTRLTVV.

Concerning this clone: The read gets to within 3 residues of the CDR3 end, and the germline J gene fills in the rest. The V and J genes are TRBV7-9 and TRBJ1-1, with D possibly matching TRBD1 (6 bases). The CDR3 consists of 14 residues. V lost 4 bases and J 0 bases, leaving 9 bases between the germline ends. In germline, CDR1 is SEHNR, CDR2 FQNEAQ (reference sequence). The CDR3 here is CASSSGQLNTEAFF. CDR3 DNA, as far as it was read: TGTGCCAGCAGCTCCGGACAGTTGAACACTGAA.

The CDR3 loop reads CASSFSGGSTDTQYF. Partial CDR3 DNA: TGTGCCAGCAGCTTTAGCGGGGGGAGCACAGATACG. J is TRBJ2-3 and V is TRBV7-7, with TRBD2 matching 10 bases. The sequence runs out 3 residues before the end of the CDR3; the remainder is reconstructed from the germline J gene. Germline V lookup: CDR1 SSHAT, CDR2 FNYEAQ (reference sequence). The V segment lost 3 bases and the J segment 0 bases; nucleotides outside the gene matches: 0. CDR3 size: 15 residues. The full variable domain, in which reference TRBV7-7 and TRBJ2-3 provide the parts outside the CDR3, is GAGVSQSPRYKVTKRGQDVTLRCDPISSHATLYWYQQALGQGPEFLTYFNYEAQPDKSGLPSDRFSAERPEGSISTLTIQRTEQRDSAMYRCASSFSGGSTDTQYFGPGTRLTVL.

In the case of this clone: From the germline J gene comes the end of the CDR3, since the read stops 3 residues before it. This chain uses TRBV2 with TRBJ1-2; D may be TRBD1 (5 bases). From germline, CDR1 is SNHLY and CDR2 FYNNEI. The length of the CDR3 is 13 residues. The DNA read from the CDR3 is TGTGCCAGCAGGATCGGGGGACCGAGAGGC. Residues: CASRIGGPRG. The full-length CDR3 reads as CASRIGGPRGYTF.